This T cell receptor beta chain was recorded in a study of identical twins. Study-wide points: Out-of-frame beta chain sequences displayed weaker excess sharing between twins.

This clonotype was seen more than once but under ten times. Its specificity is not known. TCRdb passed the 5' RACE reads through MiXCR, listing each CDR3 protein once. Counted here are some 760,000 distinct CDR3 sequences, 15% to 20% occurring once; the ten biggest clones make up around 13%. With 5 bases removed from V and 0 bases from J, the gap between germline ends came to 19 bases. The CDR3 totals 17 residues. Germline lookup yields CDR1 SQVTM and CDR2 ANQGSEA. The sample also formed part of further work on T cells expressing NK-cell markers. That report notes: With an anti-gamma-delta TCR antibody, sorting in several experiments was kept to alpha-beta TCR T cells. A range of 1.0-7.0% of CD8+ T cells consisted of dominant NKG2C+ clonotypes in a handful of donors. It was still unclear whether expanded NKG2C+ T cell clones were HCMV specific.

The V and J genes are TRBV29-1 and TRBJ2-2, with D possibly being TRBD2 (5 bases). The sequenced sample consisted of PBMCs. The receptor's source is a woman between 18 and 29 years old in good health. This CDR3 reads CSVNPSLTLANTGELFF. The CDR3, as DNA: TGCAGCGTTAACCCCTCTTTGACACTAGCGAACACCGGGGAGCTGTTTTTT.